Sequencing of this T cell receptor (beta chain) was carried out in a study of shared clonotypes between healthy human individuals. Method: immunoSEQ multiplex PCR; TCRdb's copy keeps in-frame clones and lacks some. The repertoire has around 340,000 clones, around 70% of them found once; the top ten carry about 10%. Comment on this clone: The sample holds other DNA sequences that translate to the same CDR3.

Unmatched junction bases numbered 0, after V lost 0 bases and J lost 1 base. This CDR3 region has 15 residues. Germline lookup yields CDR1 SGHRS and CDR2 YFSETQ. This sequence was found in a man aged 30-40 years in good health. The sequenced sample consisted of memory CD4+ T cells sorted from blood. The subset here: CD45RA-negative fraction. The chain recombines TRBV5-1 with TRBJ2-2; 7 nucleotides match TRBD2. CDR3 loop: CASSLASGNTGELFF. For the CDR3, the DNA is TGCGCCAGCAGCTTGGCTAGCGGGAACACCGGGGAGCTGTTTTTT.